Listed here is a single T cell receptor (beta chain). Its target is not known. This record comes from a study of beta chain features in type 1 diabetes. General study results and limits: The naive, central memory and Treg TCRB repertoires showed an apparent similarity that was greater among patients than among healthy donors.

cDNA synthesis used the whole RNA isolate, giving expressed TCRB sequences. The repertoire was sequenced with immunoSEQ multiplex PCR; TCRdb's copy has only in-frame clones and lacks some. The sample includes about 240,000 clones, 25% to 30% of them seen just once. This CDR3 has 17 amino acids. J gave up 7 bases and V 0 bases, and 11 bases lay outside the gene matches. In germline, CDR1 is LGHNA, CDR2 YSLEER. The sequence derives from a man aged 30 to 45 in good health. Sequenced sample: central memory CD4+ T cells from blood. The chain links TRBV4-3 to TRBJ2-1; TRBD2 agrees at 8 bases. Here the CDR3 DNA reads TGCGCCAGCAGCCAAGAAGGTGGAGCGGGGGCCAATAATGAGCAGTTCTTC. It encodes CASSQEGGAGANNEQFF.